The entry below gives a single T cell receptor (beta chain) sequence along with its context. As yet, its antigen is unknown. This entry comes from a study of cytomegalovirus exposure and HLA in healthy donors. Points from the study as a whole: The listing of 150 or so TCR beta chains classed them as cytomegalovirus-associated. The classifier was said to identify cytomegalovirus status with high specificity and sensitivity. The majority of TCR sequences were rare, yet some public TCRs appeared in many donors. In a later analysis, first-cohort TCR clusters were found to tend to co-occur in the 120 or so validation repertoires.

CDR1 MGHDK and CDR2 SYGVNS come from the germline V gene. This CDR3 contains 16 residues. V lost 0 bases to trimming and J lost 7 bases; unmatched junction nucleotides: 7. Sequencing used immunoSEQ multiplex PCR; TCRdb keeps in-frame clones, though not all of them. The table shows 140,000 or so clones, with about 89% occurring only once. The sequence was obtained from a man aged 18 to 29 in good health and CMV-seronegative. The chain uses TRBV25-1 and TRBJ2-1; TRBD2 matches at 9 bases. The sample taken for sequencing was PBMCs. CDR3: CASSEYFSGGSNEQFF. The CDR3 DNA reads as TGTGCCAGCAGTGAATATTTTAGCGGGGGCTCGAATGAGCAGTTCTTC. The variable domain in full, completed from reference TRBV25-1 and TRBJ2-1, reads EADIYQTPRYLVIGTGKKITLECSQTMGHDKMYWYQQDPGMELHLIHYSYGVNSTEKGDLSSESTVSRIRTEHFPLTLESARPSHTSQYLCASSEYFSGGSNEQFFGPGTRLTVL.